Given below is one T cell receptor beta chain in context. The antigen is unknown. The CDR3 ends on some other residue instead of the conserved phenylalanine or tryptophan, so this is likely a read error. RNA isolated from unsorted whole blood supplied the blood RNA, with germline DNA also extracted. This CDR3 region has 16 residues. Germline-derived CDR1 and CDR2 are SGHAT and FQNNGV. This sample stems from a study of tumor-infiltrating lymphocytes in primary liver carcinoma. Study results and caveats: Tumor-adjacent and tumor-blood pairs overlapped less than tumor region pairs did.

The template, approximately 500 ng total RNA, yielded TCR beta cDNA made with a constant-region primer. Employing slightly modified ARM-PCR, three nested multiplex PCR rounds were run, and these gave rise to the TCR beta libraries. Running nine to ten cycles apiece, the first two PCR rounds relied on TRBV1-TRBV30 forward primers together with a C-beta reverse primer. TCRdb itself ran the multiplex PCR reads through MiXCR, one entry per CDR3 protein. This repertoire shows about 180,000 distinct CDR3 sequences, around 60% found once; its top ten account for about 70%. This chain uses TRBV11-2 with TRBJ2-2, with 8 bases fitting TRBD2. The clonotype originates from a man aged 40-55 years with primary liver carcinoma and hepatitis B virus infection. Sequencing used peripheral blood. The CDR3 region is CASGLAGTGGTGELFL. In nucleotides, the CDR3 is TGTGCCAGCGGCTTAGCCGGAACGGGAGGGACCGGGGAGCTGTTTCTT.